A single sample is the source of the 10 T cell receptor beta chains below, sequenced in a study of CXCR3-negative and CXCR3-positive naive CD8 T cells. 5' RACE that incorporated UMI labels was used to prepare the TRB cDNA libraries. For each CDR3 protein, TCRdb gives one entry from its re-call of the 5' RACE reads, without DNA. This sample's table has 65,000 to 85,000 distinct CDR3 sequences. The sample was naive CXCR3- CD8+ T cells from blood. The subset: CD45RO-CCR7+CD27+CD95- naive CD8+ T cells lacking CXCR3 (TNR3-). These receptors came from a human donor in good health. Some clones in this sample may be carry-over from other donors' samples.

The chain links TRBV6-2 or TRBV6-3 to TRBJ2-7; lacking DNA, the TRBD1 call made by TCRdb goes unchecked. This CDR3 is 17 amino acids long. Germline CDR1 reads MNHEY; CDR2 reads SVGEGT. CDR3 region: CASISADRGTWVAEQYF.

The J gene is TRBJ1-2, the V gene TRBV27; TCRdb returns TRBD1, unconfirmable since there is no DNA. CDR1 and CDR2 from the germline V gene are MNHEY and SMNVEV (reference sequence). The length of the CDR3 is 17 residues. CDR3 sequence: CASSFSAGTGLSPGYTF.

This chain joins TRBV12-3 or TRBV12-4 and TRBJ1-1; the TCRdb call, TRBD1, lacks DNA for checking. CDR3 length: 15 amino acids. This CDR3 reads CASNEGQGAVTEAFF.

V gene TRBV5-1 combines with J gene TRBJ2-3; TCRdb names TRBD1, which stays unverified in the absence of DNA. From germline, CDR1 is SGHRS and CDR2 YFSETQ. The CDR3 is 15 amino acids. The CDR3 is CASSGTSSTTDTQYF.

V is TRBV11-3 and J is TRBJ1-1. The CDR3 contains 14 residues. CDR1 and CDR2 (germline): SGHNT, YENEEA. CDR3 residues: CASSLDRWDTEAFF.

The chain has TRBV7-9 and TRBJ1-2; TCRdb outputs TRBD1, but without DNA this stays unchecked. Germline loops: CDR1 SEHNR, CDR2 FQNEAQ (reference sequence). The CDR3 sequence is 16 residues long. The CDR3 region is CPSSLARAGGVYGYTF.

The V and J genes are TRBV10-2 and TRBJ1-2. Germline CDR1 WSHSY, CDR2 SAAADI. This CDR3 is built from 12 residues. CDR3 in amino acids: CASSDKIYGYTF.

This chain connects TRBV29-1 to TRBJ2-6; without DNA, the TCRdb call of TRBD1 cannot be checked. Germline values: CDR1 SQVTM, CDR2 ANQGSEA. The CDR3 length is 15 residues. The chain's CDR3 is CSVEEGGSGANVLTF.

The chain links TRBV28 to TRBJ2-1. Germline V CDR1 and CDR2: MDHEN, SYDVKM. This CDR3 has 13 amino acids. This CDR3 reads CASSPKMVDEQFF.

The V call is TRBV2, the J call TRBJ1-5; the D call from TCRdb, TRBD1, cannot be confirmed without DNA. The CDR3 contains 15 residues. The germline CDR1 and CDR2 sequences are SNHLY and FYNNEI. CDR3: CASSEIAGGNQPQHF.